This TCR beta chain was profiled in a study of T cells in Graves' hyperthyroidism and ophthalmopathy. Study-level information: The blood sample was taken at first diagnosis, before treatment began.

Regarding the study as a whole: Most thyroid clonotypes expanded above 0.001 were also detected in blood.

The CDR3 has 12 amino acids. Looked up from germline, CDR1 is SQVTM and CDR2 is ANQGSEA. Trimming removed 1 base at V and 12 bases at J, with 12 bases between. Orbital computed tomography, thyroid ultrasound, serum thyroxine and TRAb, and clinical symptoms together informed the diagnoses. Using RNA transcripts as the source, TCR beta CDR3 regions were amplified. Initially, a first-round RT-PCR of the TCR CDR3 employed the HTBI primer set. One entry per CDR3 protein, called by TCRdb with MiXCR from the multiplex PCR reads. The table shows about 640,000 distinct CDR3 sequences, with around 21% occurring only once. In the case of this clonotype: What it recognizes is unknown.

The clonotype comes from a young man with Graves' ophthalmopathy. Sequencing used blood. The V call is TRBV29-1, the J call TRBJ1-4; D unclear. CDR3 protein: CSVEGRGEELFF. CDR3 coding DNA: TGCAGCGTTGAAGGTCGAGGTGAGGAACTGTTTTTT.